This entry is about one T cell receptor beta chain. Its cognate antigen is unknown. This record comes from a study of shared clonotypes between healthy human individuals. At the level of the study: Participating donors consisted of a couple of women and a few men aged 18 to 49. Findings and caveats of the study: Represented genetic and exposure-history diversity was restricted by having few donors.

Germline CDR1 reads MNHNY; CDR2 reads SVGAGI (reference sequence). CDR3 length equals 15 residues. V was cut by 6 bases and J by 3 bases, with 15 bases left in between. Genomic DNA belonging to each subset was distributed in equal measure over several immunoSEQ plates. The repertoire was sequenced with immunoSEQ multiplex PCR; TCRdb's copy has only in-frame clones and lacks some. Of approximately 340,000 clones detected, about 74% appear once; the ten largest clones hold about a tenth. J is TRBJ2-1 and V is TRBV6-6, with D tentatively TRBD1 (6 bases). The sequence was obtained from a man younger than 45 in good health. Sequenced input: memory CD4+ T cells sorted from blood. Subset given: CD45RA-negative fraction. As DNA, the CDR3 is TGTGCCAGCAGCCAAGTACAGGGTAACTACAATGAGCAGTTCTTC. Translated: CASSQVQGNYNEQFF.